This TCR beta chain was identified in a study of blood T cell repertoires in COVID-19. Turning to the study itself: Samples representing acute and convalescent COVID-19 were sourced from the United States, Italy and Spain. Sources were T cells, B-cell-depleted T cells, or PBMCs; the material itself was cDNA or gDNA.

Germline V gene sequence: CDR1 SGHRS, CDR2 YFSETQ. The CDR3 is 15 amino acids. Unmatched junction bases numbered 7, after V lost 3 bases and J lost 4 bases. As processed by the authors: The authors estimated nucleated cell counts from reference gene primer amplification. The table came from immunoSEQ multiplex PCR; TCRdb's copy has only in-frame clones and leaves some out. D and trimming come from the DNA, and the V and J calls and clone size come from that table. The sample holds 65,000 or so clones, roughly four fifths seen once. Sequenced input: peripheral blood. The V call is TRBV5-1, the J call TRBJ2-5, with 9 bases aligning to TRBD1. The TCR sequence derives from an elderly man with acute or convalescent COVID-19. CDR3 bases: TGCGCCAGCAGCTCCGGCCGGACAGGGGCAGAGACCCAGTACTTC. It specifies CASSSGRTGAETQYF.